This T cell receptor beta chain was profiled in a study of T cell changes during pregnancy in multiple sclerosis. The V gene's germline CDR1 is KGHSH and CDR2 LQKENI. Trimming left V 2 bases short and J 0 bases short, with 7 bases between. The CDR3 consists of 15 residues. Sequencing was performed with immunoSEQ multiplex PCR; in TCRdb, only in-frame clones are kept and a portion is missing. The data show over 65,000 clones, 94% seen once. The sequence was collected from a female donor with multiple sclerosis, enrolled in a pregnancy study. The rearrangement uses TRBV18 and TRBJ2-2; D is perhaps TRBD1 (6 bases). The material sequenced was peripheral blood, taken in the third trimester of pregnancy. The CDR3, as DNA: TGTGCCAGCTCACCAACAGGGTCGAACACCGGGGAGCTGTTTTTT. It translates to CASSPTGSNTGELFF.